Below, one T cell receptor (beta chain) is given with its context. This record belongs to a study of CD8 T cells in Susac syndrome. V was clipped by 0 bases and J by 5 bases; unmatched bases: 16. Germline V gives CDR1 LGHNA, CDR2 YNFKEQ. CDR3 size: 19 residues. Reverse transcription used about 0.45 to 1 ug RNA and random hexamers. TCRdb re-analysed the immunoSEQ multiplex PCR reads in MiXCR, keeping a single row per CDR3 protein. Here the sample spans roughly 150,000 distinct CDR3 sequences, approximately 96% being singletons. Sequenced material: CD4+ T cells from PBMCs. The origin of this receptor is a human donor with Susac syndrome. This chain uses TRBV4-2 with TRBJ2-5, with TRBD2 identical over 9 bases. The CDR3 nucleotides are TGTGCCAGCAGCCAAGAGCCCCTAGCGGGATGGGCCTGGGGGGAGACCCAGTACTTC. Translation: CASSQEPLAGWAWGETQYF.